These T cell receptor beta chains were read from a single sample in a study of cytomegalovirus exposure and HLA in healthy donors. Repertoires were generated with immunoSEQ multiplex PCR, while TCRdb's copy carries only in-frame clones and drops some. Here the sample spans around 110,000 clones, over 60% being singletons. Source material: PBMCs. The receptor set was obtained from a woman between 40 and 55 years old in good health and CMV-seropositive. Each CDR3 is given with its conserved first and last residue. The order of the fields is V gene, D gene, clone size, J gene, CDR3 DNA, CDR3 protein. D genes are given only for firm matches. The size field is filled for only some rows; it gives once, few, many or a size class.

v_gene: TRBV2
d_gene: TRBD1
abundance: NA
j_gene: TRBJ2-7
CDR3nt: TGTGCCAGCAAGGGACAGCCGACGCTTGGGCCCTTTGAGCAGTACTTC
CDR3aa: CASKGQPTLGPFEQYF

v_gene: TRBV5-1
d_gene: NA
abundance: few
j_gene: TRBJ2-3
CDR3nt: TGCGCCAGCAGCTTGGCAGGCAGGGTGGGAGATACGCAGTATTTT
CDR3aa: CASSLAGRVGDTQYF

v_gene: TRBV2
d_gene: TRBD1
abundance: few
j_gene: TRBJ2-5
CDR3nt: TGTGCCAGCAGCGGGACAGGGCAACAGACCCAGTACTTC
CDR3aa: CASSGTGQQTQYF

v_gene: TRBV19
d_gene: NA
abundance: NA
j_gene: TRBJ2-1
CDR3nt: TGTGCCAGTAGTATAGGAGGGCTTGAACTCTACAATGAGCAGTTCTTC
CDR3aa: CASSIGGLELYNEQFF

v_gene: TRBV4-1
d_gene: TRBD2
abundance: once
j_gene: TRBJ2-1
CDR3nt: TGCGCCGGCAGCCAAGGGCTGGGACTAGCGGGGGGCAATGAGCAGTTCTTC
CDR3aa: CAGSQGLGLAGGNEQFF

v_gene: TRBV6-4
d_gene: NA
abundance: medium-sized
j_gene: TRBJ1-5
CDR3nt: TGTGCCAGCAGTGAGGGGGCTAATCAGCCCCAGCATTTT
CDR3aa: CASSEGANQPQHF

v_gene: TRBV14
d_gene: NA
abundance: NA
j_gene: TRBJ1-4
CDR3nt: TGTGCCAGCAGCCAGTCAGATGAAAAACTGTTTTTT
CDR3aa: CASSQSDEKLFF

v_gene: TRBV13
d_gene: TRBD2
abundance: NA
j_gene: TRBJ2-2
CDR3nt: TGTGCCAGCAGCCCGCGGACTAGCCGTAACACCGGGGAGCTGTTTTTT
CDR3aa: CASSPRTSRNTGELFF

v_gene: TRBV28
d_gene: NA
abundance: NA
j_gene: TRBJ1-4
CDR3nt: TGTGCCAGCAGTTTAGGAGGGGCAGCTAATGAAAAACTGTTTTTT
CDR3aa: CASSLGGAANEKLFF

v_gene: TRBV5-1
d_gene: TRBD1
abundance: few
j_gene: TRBJ1-2
CDR3nt: TGCGCCAGCAACACCGGGACAGCAAACTATGGCTACACCTTC
CDR3aa: CASNTGTANYGYTF

v_gene: TRBV19
d_gene: TRBD1
abundance: NA
j_gene: TRBJ2-5
CDR3nt: TGTGCCAGTGGACAGGGGAGGAGAGGGACCCAGTACTTC
CDR3aa: CASGQGRRGTQYF

v_gene: TRBV29-1
d_gene: TRBD1
abundance: few
j_gene: TRBJ1-5
CDR3nt: TGCAGCGTCGGCACAGGGGGCAATCAGCCCCAGCATTTT
CDR3aa: CSVGTGGNQPQHF

v_gene: TRBV27
d_gene: NA
abundance: NA
j_gene: TRBJ2-7
CDR3nt: TGTGCCAGCCAGGAGGGAGCACTATCCTACGAGCAGTACTTC
CDR3aa: CASQEGALSYEQYF

v_gene: TRBV18
d_gene: TRBD1
abundance: NA
j_gene: TRBJ2-7
CDR3nt: TGTGCCAGCGGGACAGGCTACGAGCAGTACTTC
CDR3aa: CASGTGYEQYF

v_gene: TRBV2
d_gene: NA
abundance: NA
j_gene: TRBJ2-3
CDR3nt: TGTGCCAGCCCTAACCGCCTCAAAACAGATACGCAGTATTTT
CDR3aa: CASPNRLKTDTQYF

v_gene: TRBV6-5
d_gene: TRBD2
abundance: NA
j_gene: TRBJ2-1
CDR3nt: TGTGCCAGCAGTTTCAGCGGGGGGATTTACAATGAGCAGTTCTTC
CDR3aa: CASSFSGGIYNEQFF

v_gene: TRBV27
d_gene: NA
abundance: few
j_gene: TRBJ2-7
CDR3nt: TGTGCCAGCAGTTTAACGCGTTTGAGGGCATCTATCTTCGAGCAGTACTTC
CDR3aa: CASSLTRLRASIFEQYF

v_gene: TRBV5-4
d_gene: TRBD1
abundance: NA
j_gene: TRBJ1-1
CDR3nt: TGTGCCAGCACCTTATCAGCCGGACAGGCGAACACTGAAGCTTTCTTT
CDR3aa: CASTLSAGQANTEAFF

v_gene: TRBV27
d_gene: NA
abundance: few
j_gene: TRBJ1-2
CDR3nt: TGTGCCAGCAGACGGGACATTAACTATGGCTACACCTTC
CDR3aa: CASRRDINYGYTF

v_gene: TRBV2
d_gene: NA
abundance: once
j_gene: TRBJ2-1
CDR3nt: TGTGCCAGCAAGGGGGAGGGGTACAATGAGCAGTTCTTC
CDR3aa: CASKGEGYNEQFF

v_gene: TRBV10-1
d_gene: TRBD2
abundance: NA
j_gene: TRBJ2-1
CDR3nt: TGCGCCAGCGCACTAGCGGGGGAATTGGAGCAGTTCTTC
CDR3aa: CASALAGELEQFF

v_gene: TRBV30
d_gene: NA
abundance: NA
j_gene: TRBJ1-1
CDR3nt: TGTGCCTGGAGTGACGGGATTGAAGCTTTTTTT
CDR3aa: CAWSDGIEAFF

v_gene: TRBV7-8
d_gene: NA
abundance: NA
j_gene: TRBJ1-4
CDR3nt: TGTGCCAGCAGCCCAAGGATGGGGCGCGGGGATGAAAAACTGTTTTTT
CDR3aa: CASSPRMGRGDEKLFF

v_gene: TRBV6-5
d_gene: TRBD1
abundance: NA
j_gene: TRBJ1-5
CDR3nt: TGTGCCAGCAGTTACGGGACAGGGAGAAATCAGCCCCAGCATTTT
CDR3aa: CASSYGTGRNQPQHF

v_gene: TRBV18
d_gene: TRBD1
abundance: NA
j_gene: TRBJ1-2
CDR3nt: TGTGCCAGCTCACCGCCTACAGGGGCGCGTGGCTACACCTTC
CDR3aa: CASSPPTGARGYTF

v_gene: TRBV4-2
d_gene: NA
abundance: NA
j_gene: TRBJ1-1
CDR3nt: TGTGCCAGCAGCCGAAACACGGGGGGACCGAACACTGAAGCTTTCTTT
CDR3aa: CASSRNTGGPNTEAFF

v_gene: TRBV5-4
d_gene: NA
abundance: few
j_gene: TRBJ2-5
CDR3nt: TGTGCCAGCAGCTCCGTTAAGGGGGAAGAGACCCAGTACTTC
CDR3aa: CASSSVKGEETQYF

v_gene: TRBV5-1
d_gene: TRBD1
abundance: few
j_gene: TRBJ2-7
CDR3nt: TGCGCCAGCAGCCCAGGACAGGGGAGCTCCTACGAGCAGTACTTC
CDR3aa: CASSPGQGSSYEQYF

v_gene: TRBV6-5
d_gene: TRBD2
abundance: NA
j_gene: TRBJ2-4
CDR3nt: TGTGCCAGCAGTCCCCGGGGGGGAGGAAACATTCAGTACTTC
CDR3aa: CASSPRGGGNIQYF

v_gene: TRBV28
d_gene: NA
abundance: NA
j_gene: TRBJ2-5
CDR3nt: TGTGCCAGCAGTTGGGCAGACCAAGAGACCCAGTACTTC
CDR3aa: CASSWADQETQYF

v_gene: TRBV10-3
d_gene: NA
abundance: NA
j_gene: TRBJ2-7
CDR3nt: TGTGCCATCAGTGAGTCTCGGTACGAGCAGTACTTC
CDR3aa: CAISESRYEQYF

v_gene: TRBV7-8
d_gene: NA
abundance: NA
j_gene: TRBJ2-2
CDR3nt: TGTGCCAGCAGCTTATTGGGGGTCCGGGGGACCGGGGAGCTGTTTTTT
CDR3aa: CASSLLGVRGTGELFF

v_gene: TRBV14
d_gene: TRBD1
abundance: NA
j_gene: TRBJ2-1
CDR3nt: TGTGCCAGCAGCCGGGACAGCTACAATGAGCAGTTCTTC
CDR3aa: CASSRDSYNEQFF

v_gene: TRBV18
d_gene: NA
abundance: few
j_gene: TRBJ2-3
CDR3nt: TGTGCCAGCTCACCGACTAGCACAGATACGCAGTATTTT
CDR3aa: CASSPTSTDTQYF

v_gene: TRBV10-3
d_gene: NA
abundance: NA
j_gene: TRBJ1-5
CDR3nt: TGTGCCATCAGTGATCAGGGCGATCAGCCCCAGCATTTT
CDR3aa: CAISDQGDQPQHF

v_gene: TRBV7-6
d_gene: TRBD1
abundance: NA
j_gene: TRBJ1-1
CDR3nt: TGTGCCAGCAGCTTAGGGTCTACAGGGGTGACTGAAGCTTTCTTT
CDR3aa: CASSLGSTGVTEAFF

v_gene: TRBV6-6
d_gene: TRBD2
abundance: NA
j_gene: TRBJ2-1
CDR3nt: TGTGCCAGCATTGCTAGCGGGGGCACCTACAATGAGCAGTTCTTC
CDR3aa: CASIASGGTYNEQFF

v_gene: TRBV5-1
d_gene: TRBD1
abundance: NA
j_gene: TRBJ2-5
CDR3nt: TGCGCCAGCATCGATCCAGGGGGCGGAGAGACCCAGTACTTC
CDR3aa: CASIDPGGGETQYF

v_gene: TRBV7-6
d_gene: NA
abundance: few
j_gene: TRBJ1-1
CDR3nt: TGTGCCAGCAGCTTAGCTGCCGAGGGGGTTGGGGCTGAAGCTTTCTTT
CDR3aa: CASSLAAEGVGAEAFF

v_gene: TRBV9
d_gene: NA
abundance: NA
j_gene: TRBJ1-1
CDR3nt: TGTGCCAGCAGCGTAGTGGCGGGGTCGAACACTGAAGCTTTCTTT
CDR3aa: CASSVVAGSNTEAFF

v_gene: TRBV28
d_gene: TRBD2
abundance: NA
j_gene: TRBJ2-5
CDR3nt: TGTGCCACCATAGCGGGAGGGCGGGGAGGAGAGACCCAGTACTTC
CDR3aa: CATIAGGRGGETQYF

v_gene: TRBV4-1
d_gene: NA
abundance: NA
j_gene: TRBJ2-5
CDR3nt: TGCGCCAGCAGCCCTTCACAGGAAGAGACCCAGTACTTC
CDR3aa: CASSPSQEETQYF

v_gene: TRBV29-1
d_gene: TRBD1
abundance: once
j_gene: TRBJ2-7
CDR3nt: TGCAGCGTGGTGACAGGGCCCTACGAGCAGTACTTC
CDR3aa: CSVVTGPYEQYF

v_gene: TRBV5-6
d_gene: NA
abundance: NA
j_gene: TRBJ1-4
CDR3nt: TGTGCCAGCAGCTTGCCGGCAGGGTCTAATGAAAAACTGTTTTTT
CDR3aa: CASSLPAGSNEKLFF

v_gene: TRBV5-1
d_gene: TRBD2
abundance: few
j_gene: TRBJ2-1
CDR3nt: TGCGCCAGCAGCCCAGGACTAGCGGGGGGGGGTTACAATGAGCAGTTCTTC
CDR3aa: CASSPGLAGGGYNEQFF

v_gene: TRBV6-1
d_gene: TRBD1
abundance: NA
j_gene: TRBJ2-3
CDR3nt: TGTGCCAGCAGTGGCCCGTGGGGACAGGGGGCAGATACGCAGTATTTT
CDR3aa: CASSGPWGQGADTQYF

v_gene: TRBV6-5
d_gene: TRBD1
abundance: NA
j_gene: TRBJ1-5
CDR3nt: TGTGCCAGCAGTCCTACAGGGGATCAGCCCCAGCATTTT
CDR3aa: CASSPTGDQPQHF